The sequence of this TCR beta chain was determined in a study of T cells after posttransplantation cyclophosphamide. CDR1 is SNHLY and CDR2 is FYNNEI in the germline V gene. The junction had 6 bases not matched to a gene; V was cut back by 7 bases and J by 4 bases. This CDR3 spans 14 amino acids. Repertoires were generated with immunoSEQ multiplex PCR, while TCRdb's copy carries only in-frame clones and drops some. Recorded here are fewer than 40,000 clones, none singletons. This clone was counted at least ten times. The chain recombines TRBV2 with TRBJ2-1; 8 positions match TRBD2. Source material: PBMCs. The sequence came from a woman in her forties or fifties in good health and a related stem cell transplant donor. CDR3 region: CASKGTSGYNEQFF. CDR3 nucleotide sequence: TGTGCCAGCAAGGGAACTAGCGGATACAATGAGCAGTTCTTC. Filled out from reference TRBV2 and TRBJ2-1, the complete variable domain reads EPEVTQTPSHQVTQMGQEVILRCVPISNHLYFYWYRQILGQKVEFLVSFYNNEISEKSEIFDDQFSVERPDGSNFTLKIRSTKLEDSAMYFCASKGTSGYNEQFFGPGTRLTVL.